One sample yielded the 10 T cell receptor beta chains listed below, sequenced in a study of T cells in Graves' hyperthyroidism and ophthalmopathy. TCR beta CDR3 sequences were amplified from RNA transcripts. TCR CDR3 underwent first-round RT-PCR with the HTBI primer set. MiXCR, applied by TCRdb to the multiplex PCR reads, yields one record per CDR3 protein. The table includes some 300,000 distinct CDR3 sequences, roughly 19% detected once. The sequencing input was blood. The receptors originated from a man aged 45 to 65 with Graves' ophthalmopathy.

The chain couples TRBV7-8 to TRBJ1-4; a possible D gene is TRBD1 (5 bases). Germline V gene sequence: CDR1 SGHVS, CDR2 FQNEAQ. Trimming removed 5 bases from V and 6 bases from J, with 10 bases in between. The CDR3 is 13 amino acids. The CDR3 reads CASSLRGDEKLFF. The CDR3 coding sequence is TGTGCCAGCAGCCTCCGGGGGGATGAAAAACTGTTTTTT.

V is TRBV28 and J is TRBJ2-2; D may be TRBD2 (6 bases). The CDR3 has 17 residues. Germline-derived CDR1 and CDR2 are MDHEN and SYDVKM. The ends were cut back, 4 bases at V and 2 bases at J, with 17 bases in the middle. The CDR3 region has the DNA TGTGCCAGCAGTTCTCGCCGGCGGACTACCAACACCGGGGAGCTGTTTTTT. Protein: CASSSRRRTTNTGELFF.

This clonotype was detected a few times. The V call is TRBV20-1, the J call TRBJ2-7; D might be TRBD2 (5 bases). This CDR3 spans 14 amino acids. Trimming took 1 base from V and 0 from J, leaving 10 bases between them. CDR1 is DFQATT and CDR2 is SNEGSKA in the germline V gene (reference sequence). The CDR3 region is CSARGGSSSYEQYF. CDR3 nucleotide sequence: TGCAGTGCTAGAGGAGGGAGCAGCTCCTACGAGCAGTACTTC.

The genes are TRBV20-1 and TRBJ2-7; 11 bases fit TRBD2. The J segment lost 2 bases and the V segment lost 5 bases, leaving 8 bases of the junction unmatched. This CDR3 region has 15 residues. The germline V gene has CDR1 DFQATT and CDR2 SNEGSKA (reference sequence). The CDR3 coding sequence is TGCAGTGCTCAGAAAGGGACTAGCGGTACCTACGAGCAGTACTTC. It specifies CSAQKGTSGTYEQYF.

V usage is TRBV18 and J usage is TRBJ2-4; D is perhaps TRBD1 (5 bases). Germline V CDR1 and CDR2: KGHSH, LQKENI. With 5 bases removed from V and 2 bases from J, the gap between germline ends came to 10 bases. The CDR3 contains 14 residues. In DNA form, the CDR3 reads TGTGCCAGCTCATCGGCAGGGACCAAAAACATTCAGTACTTC. This sequence encodes CASSSAGTKNIQYF.

The rearrangement links TRBV24-1 to TRBJ2-3; 11 nucleotides line up with TRBD2. Per germline, CDR1 KGHDR and CDR2 SFDVKD. The CDR3 runs 17 residues. V lost 3 bases and J lost 4; bases outside the gene matches: 8. Here the CDR3 reads CATSDATSGISADTQYF. The CDR3 bases are TGTGCCACCAGTGATGCGACTAGCGGGATAAGTGCAGATACGCAGTATTTT.

This clonotype was counted only a few times. At one of its ends the junction is not consistent with the germline gene, which may arise from a read error. The chain recombines TRBV5-1 with TRBJ2-2, with 7 bases aligning to TRBD1. The CDR3 extends over 15 amino acids. In germline, CDR1 is SGHRS, CDR2 YFSETQ. The CDR3 coding sequence is TGCGCCAGCAGCCCCGGGACAGCGAACACCAGGGAGCTGTTTTTT. Translating it yields CASSPGTANTRELFF.

This clonotype was seen only a few times. The rearrangement links TRBV11-2 to TRBJ2-2; TRBD2 matches 8 bases. This CDR3 spans 16 amino acids. After removal of 5 bases from V and 7 bases from J, the junction contained 12 bases not matched to a gene. Germline V gene sequence: CDR1 SGHAT, CDR2 FQNNGV. The chain's CDR3 is CASSQLRAGGVGELFF. The CDR3 DNA reads TGTGCCAGCAGCCAGCTCAGGGCGGGGGGAGTCGGGGAGCTGTTTTTT.

This clonotype has a count of ten or more. The chain couples TRBV7-9 to TRBJ1-2, with a tentative D call TRBD1 (5 bases). There are 16 residues in the CDR3. Trimming removed 5 bases from V and 8 bases from J, with 24 bases in between. The V gene's germline CDR1 is SEHNR and CDR2 FQNEAQ (reference sequence). The chain's CDR3 is CASSLTGTATPGGYTF. The CDR3 nucleotides are TGTGCCAGCAGCCTAACCGGGACCGCTACCCCCGGAGGCTACACCTTC.

The chain uses TRBV7-2 and TRBJ2-7; a weak D match, TRBD2 (5 bases). V was trimmed by 2 bases and J by 5 bases, leaving 13 bases between them. Looked up from germline, CDR1 is SGHTA and CDR2 is FQGNSA. The CDR3 extends over 14 amino acids. The CDR3 nucleotides are TGTGCCAGCAGCTTATACCCCCTCGGGAACGAGCAGTACTTC. Its protein is CASSLYPLGNEQYF.